Below, 2 T cell receptor beta chains from the same sample are listed, as sequenced in a study of shared clonotypes between healthy human individuals. It was CD45RO-negative cells, positively selected for CCR7, that made up naive CD8 cells, with terminally differentiated effector memory CD45RA+ cells excluded. Clones were read by immunoSEQ multiplex PCR, and TCRdb kept only the in-frame ones, dropping some. The table records about 580,000 clones, nearly 98% of them present only once. The specimen sequenced was naive CD8+ T cells sorted from blood. The source is a man aged 25-40 years in good health.

This clone was counted between two and nine times. V gene TRBV6-1 combines with J gene TRBJ2-7; maybe TRBD2 (5 bases). The ends were cut back, 4 bases at V and 3 bases at J, with 10 bases in the middle. The CDR3 has 13 amino acids. CDR1 MNHNS and CDR2 SASEGT come from the germline V gene. CDR3 bases: TGTGCCAGCAGTGGGGATGGGAGCTACGAGCAGTACTTC. Translated: CASSGDGSYEQYF.

The CDR3 DNA reads as TGTGCCAGCAGGAACAGGGGTTACGAGCAGTTCTTC. Translated: CASRNRGYEQFF. This chain links TRBV7-9 with TRBJ2-1; 7 bases line up with TRBD1. Germline lookup yields CDR1 SEHNR and CDR2 FQNEAQ (reference sequence). CDR3 length: 12 residues. J gave up 10 bases and V 6 bases, and 6 bases lay outside the gene matches.